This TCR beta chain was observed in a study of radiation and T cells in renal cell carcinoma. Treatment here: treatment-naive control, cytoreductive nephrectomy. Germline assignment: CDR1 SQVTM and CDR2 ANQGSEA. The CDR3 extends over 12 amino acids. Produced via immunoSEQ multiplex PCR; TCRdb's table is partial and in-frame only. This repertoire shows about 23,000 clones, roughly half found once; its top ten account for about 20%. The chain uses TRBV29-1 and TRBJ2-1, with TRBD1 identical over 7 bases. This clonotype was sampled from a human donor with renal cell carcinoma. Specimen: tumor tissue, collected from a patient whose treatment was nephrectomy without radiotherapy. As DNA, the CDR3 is TGCGCCTGGGACAGCCTAAACAATGAGCAGTTCTTC. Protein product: CAWDSLNNEQFF.